The entry below describes one T cell receptor (beta chain). This sample was taken from a study of OX40 agonist ivuxolimab in advanced cancers. Produced via immunoSEQ multiplex PCR; TCRdb's table is partial and in-frame only. The sample lists fewer than 85,000 clones; about four fifths were seen once. Germline-derived CDR1 and CDR2 are SGDLS and YYNGEE. V was shortened by 0 bases and J by 2 bases, with 9 bases between the two germline ends. The CDR3 runs 15 residues. The source material was CD4+ or CD8+ T cells sorted from blood, sampled in a trial of the OX40 agonist ivuxolimab. This rearrangement joins TRBV9 to TRBJ1-5; D unresolved. This TCR came from an adult with an advanced solid tumor such as melanoma, head and neck, liver or kidney cancer. The CDR3 region has the DNA TGTGCCAGCAGCGTAGACCCTATGGGCAATCAGCCCCAGCATTTT. This translates into CASSVDPMGNQPQHF.